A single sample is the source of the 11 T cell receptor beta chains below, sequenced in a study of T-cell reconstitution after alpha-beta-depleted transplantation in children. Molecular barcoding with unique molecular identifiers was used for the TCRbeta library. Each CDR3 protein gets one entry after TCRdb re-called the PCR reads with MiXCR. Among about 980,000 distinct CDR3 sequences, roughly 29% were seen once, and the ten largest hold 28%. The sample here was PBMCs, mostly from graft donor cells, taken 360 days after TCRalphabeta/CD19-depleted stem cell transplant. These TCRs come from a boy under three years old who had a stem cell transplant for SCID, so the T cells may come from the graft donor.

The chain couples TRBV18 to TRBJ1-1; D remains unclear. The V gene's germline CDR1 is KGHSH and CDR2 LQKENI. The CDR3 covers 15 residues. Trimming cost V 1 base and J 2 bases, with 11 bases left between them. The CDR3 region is CASSPRPAPNTEAFF. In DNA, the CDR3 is TGTGCCAGCTCACCACGTCCGGCTCCTAACACTGAAGCTTTCTTT.

DNA of the CDR3: TGTGCCAGCAGTTTGGCCAGCCTCACAGATACGCAGTATTTT. This encodes CASSLASLTDTQYF. The chain has TRBV12-3 or TRBV12-4 and TRBJ2-3; D is ambiguous. The CDR3 length is 14 residues. With 3 bases removed from V and 2 bases from J, the gap between germline ends came to 9 bases.

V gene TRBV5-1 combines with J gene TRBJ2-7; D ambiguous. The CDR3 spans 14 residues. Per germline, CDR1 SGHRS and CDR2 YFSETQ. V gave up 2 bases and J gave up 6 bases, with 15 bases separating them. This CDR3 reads CASSFSDGILEQYF. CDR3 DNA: TGCGCCAGCAGCTTCTCGGATGGTATACTCGAGCAGTACTTC.

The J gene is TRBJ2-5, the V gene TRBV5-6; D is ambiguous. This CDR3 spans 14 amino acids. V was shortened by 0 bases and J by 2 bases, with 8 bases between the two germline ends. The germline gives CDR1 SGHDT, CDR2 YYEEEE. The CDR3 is CASSLGNMQETQYF. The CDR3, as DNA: TGTGCCAGCAGCTTGGGAAACATGCAAGAGACCCAGTACTTC.

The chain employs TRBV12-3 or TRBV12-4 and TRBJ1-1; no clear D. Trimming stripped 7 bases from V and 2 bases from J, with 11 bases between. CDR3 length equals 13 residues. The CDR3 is CASMSDPNTEAFF. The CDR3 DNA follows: TGTGCCAGCATGTCAGACCCAAACACTGAAGCTTTCTTT.

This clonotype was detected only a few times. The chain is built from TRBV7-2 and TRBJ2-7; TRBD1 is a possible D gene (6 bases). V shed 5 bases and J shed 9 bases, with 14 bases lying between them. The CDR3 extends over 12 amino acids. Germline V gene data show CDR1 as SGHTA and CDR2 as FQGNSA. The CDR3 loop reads CASSKQGQVQYF. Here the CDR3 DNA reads TGTGCCAGCAGCAAGCAGGGGCAAGTGCAGTACTTC. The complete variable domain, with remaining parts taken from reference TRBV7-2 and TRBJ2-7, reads GAGVSQSPSNKVTEKGKDVELRCDPISGHTALYWYRQSLGQGLEFLIYFQGNSAPDKSGLPSDRFSAERTGGSVSTLTIQRTQQEDSAVYLCASSKQGQVQYFGPGTRLTVT.

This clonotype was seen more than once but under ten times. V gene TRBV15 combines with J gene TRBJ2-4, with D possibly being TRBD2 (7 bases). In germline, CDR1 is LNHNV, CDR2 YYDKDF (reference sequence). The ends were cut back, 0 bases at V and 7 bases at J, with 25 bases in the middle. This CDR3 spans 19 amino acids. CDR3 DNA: TGTGCCACCAGCAGAGAACCCGGGACATTCTCTAGCGGTCGGAACATTCAGTACTTC. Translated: CATSREPGTFSSGRNIQYF. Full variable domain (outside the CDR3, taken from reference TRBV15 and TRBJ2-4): DAMVIQNPRYQVTQFGKPVTLSCSQTLNHNVMYWYQQKSSQAPKLLFHYYDKDFNNEADTPDNFQSRRPNTSFCFLDIRSPGLGDTAMYLCATSREPGTFSSGRNIQYFGAGTRLSVL.

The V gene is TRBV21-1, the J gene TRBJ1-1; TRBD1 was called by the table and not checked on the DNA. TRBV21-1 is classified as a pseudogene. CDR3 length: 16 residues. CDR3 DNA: TGTGCCAGCAGCAAAGGTGGGGGACGGACGAACACTGAAGCTTTCTTT. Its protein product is CASSKGGGRTNTEAFF.

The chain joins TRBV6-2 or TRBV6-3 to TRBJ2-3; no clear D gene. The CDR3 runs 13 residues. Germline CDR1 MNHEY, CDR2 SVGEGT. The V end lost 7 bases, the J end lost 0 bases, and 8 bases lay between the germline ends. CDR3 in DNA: TGTGCCAGCATGGGGTGGAGCACAGATACGCAGTATTTT. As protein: CASMGWSTDTQYF.

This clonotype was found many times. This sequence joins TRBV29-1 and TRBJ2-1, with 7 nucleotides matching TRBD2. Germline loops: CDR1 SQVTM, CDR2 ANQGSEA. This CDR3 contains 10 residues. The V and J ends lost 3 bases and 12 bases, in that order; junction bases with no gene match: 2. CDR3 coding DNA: TGCAGCGTTGAGCGCGGGGGGCAGTTCTTC. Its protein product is CSVERGGQFF.

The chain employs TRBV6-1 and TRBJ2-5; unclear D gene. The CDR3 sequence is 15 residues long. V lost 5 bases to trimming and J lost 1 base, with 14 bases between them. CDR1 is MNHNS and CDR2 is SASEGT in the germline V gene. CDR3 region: CASSRNRQFQETQYF. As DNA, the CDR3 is TGTGCCAGCAGTCGTAATCGCCAGTTCCAAGAGACCCAGTACTTC.